This T cell receptor (beta chain) is from a study of cytomegalovirus exposure and HLA in healthy donors. The CDR3 extends over 14 amino acids. Germline V gene data show CDR1 as SGHRS and CDR2 as YFSETQ. Trimming took off 0 bases at V and 4 bases at J, with 8 bases between the two ends. Notes on the study in general: Researchers reported that three CMV-associated chains were confirmed in vitro as CMV antigen-specific. 87-base-pair reads could not separate some V segments, including TRBV6-2 and TRBV6-3. There were 150 to 200 TCR beta chains listed as cytomegalovirus-associated. Using the classifier, cytomegalovirus status was reportedly diagnosed with high specificity and sensitivity.

In regard to this clone: Antigen specificity is unknown.

Primers: 60 Vbeta forward and 13 Jbeta reverse. Produced via immunoSEQ multiplex PCR; TCRdb's table is partial and in-frame only. The sample lists roughly 110,000 clones, 65% to 80% occurring once. The clonotype originates from a male donor in good health and CMV-seronegative. Sequenced material: PBMCs. The chain employs TRBV5-1 and TRBJ2-4; D might be TRBD1 (6 bases). CDR3 region: CASSLEGQKNIQYF. The CDR3 nucleotides are TGCGCCAGCAGCTTGGAAGGACAGAAAAACATTCAGTACTTC. The variable domain in full, completed from reference TRBV5-1 and TRBJ2-4, reads KAGVTQTPRYLIKTRGQQVTLSCSPISGHRSVSWYQQTPGQGLQFLFEYFSETQRNKGNFPGRFSGRQFSNSRSEMNVSTLELGDSALYLCASSLEGQKNIQYFGAGTRLSVL.